This TCR beta chain was documented in a study of cytomegalovirus exposure and HLA in healthy donors. The V gene's germline CDR1 is MNHEY and CDR2 SVGAGI. Trimming cost V 10 bases and J 3 bases; bases outside gene matches: 9. The CDR3 totals 15 residues. About this clone itself: Its target is unknown.

Libraries were prepared by immunoSEQ multiplex PCR; TCRdb keeps only in-frame clonotypes and omits some of them. This sample has some 120,000 clones, with about nine tenths found just once. Points from the study as a whole: Whilst most TCR sequences proved rare, a subset of public TCRs occurred across many donors. Among TCR beta chains, those listed as cytomegalovirus-associated numbered about 160.

The donors were part of the validation cohort of some 120 subjects. That cohort was separate from the first cohort, which comprised 666 subjects. Specimen: PBMCs. This sequence was found in a woman between 18 and 30 years old in good health and CMV-seronegative. The chain combines TRBV6-5 with TRBJ1-2; 12 bases match TRBD1. The CDR3 coding sequence is TGTGCCACCTCAGGGACAGGGGGCTCCGACTATGGCTACACCTTC. Translated: CATSGTGGSDYGYTF.